The source of this T cell receptor beta chain is a study of blood T cell repertoires in COVID-19. This clone showed up just once. Cohorts were determined from participant-reported clinical history. With 6 bases clipped from V and 3 bases from J, the junction kept 11 bases outside the gene matches. This CDR3 is 16 amino acids long. Germline-derived CDR1 and CDR2 are SEHNR and FQNEAQ (reference sequence). In the authors' workflow: Reference gene primers were amplified, and this amplification served to estimate nucleated cell counts. Some clones are missing from TCRdb's copy, which holds only in-frame ones; the method was immunoSEQ multiplex PCR. V and J calls plus clone size are reproduced from that table; the DNA served to infer D and trimming. The repertoire includes about 140,000 clones, approximately 80% of them detected once, and 1.5% to 2% sits in the top ten.

Sequenced: PBMCs or T cells enriched from blood (not recorded which). The sequence derives from a woman in her late teens or twenties who had been exposed to COVID-19. This chain links TRBV7-9 with TRBJ2-3, with TRBD1 matching over 8 bases. The CDR3 spells CASRQRGDRPTDTQYF. DNA for the CDR3: TGTGCCAGCAGGCAACGCGGGGACAGGCCTACAGATACGCAGTATTTT.